This TCR beta chain is drawn from a study of T cell changes during pregnancy in multiple sclerosis. The trim removed 4 bases at V and 2 bases at J, leaving 2 bases unmatched. This CDR3 is built from 13 residues. Germline V lookup: CDR1 SQVTM, CDR2 ANQGSEA. Sequenced by immunoSEQ multiplex PCR; TCRdb stores in-frame clones only, minus some. Among 20,000 or so clones, more than 85% were seen once, and the ten largest hold around 0.57%. The receptor was derived from a female donor in good health, enrolled as a control in a pregnancy study. The starting material was CD4+ T cells from peripheral blood mononuclear cells, obtained after pregnancy. V is TRBV29-1 and J is TRBJ2-5, with 9 nucleotides matching TRBD2. The CDR3, as DNA: TGCAGCGTTGGCGGGGGGGGGCAAGAGACCCAGTACTTC. As protein: CSVGGGGQETQYF.